This TCR beta chain was identified during a study of blood T cell repertoires in COVID-19. Turning to the study itself: Samples of COVID-19 (acute and convalescent) were obtained from the United States, Italy and Spain.

This clone was seen a few times. TCRdb keeps only in-frame clones here, not all; method: immunoSEQ multiplex PCR. The sample yields roughly 34,000 clones, roughly 75% seen once. Trimming shortened V by 3 bases and J by 5 bases, and 11 bases separated the two germline ends. The CDR3 is 13 amino acids. In germline, CDR1 is SQVTM, CDR2 ANQGSEA. The sample comprised peripheral blood. This receptor was taken from a man of 80 years or more with active or convalescent COVID-19. The chain couples TRBV29-1 to TRBJ2-1; D not resolved. The CDR3 loop reads CSVDVWANNEQFF. CDR3 in DNA: TGCAGCGTTGATGTTTGGGCCAACAATGAGCAGTTCTTC.